The rows below give T cell receptor beta chains drawn from one sample of a study of human T cells and chemical hapten exposure. One entry per CDR3 protein, called by TCRdb with MiXCR from the RACE reads. The sample holds 74,000 or so distinct CDR3 sequences, about 11% seen once. The sample consisted of whole blood, taken in connection with sensitization to the hapten diphenylcyclopropenone (DPC). Receptors originate from an older woman with alopecia areata. Some clones in this sample may be carry-over from other donors' samples. Both conserved end residues are trimmed from each CDR3.

V	CDR3
TRBV11-2	ASSFTSGATDTQY
TRBV29-1	SVRTGQAKNTEAF
TRBV7-2	ASSLPGNEQF
TRBV6-5	ASSYSKRRTEAF
TRBV11-2	ASSPRRGDEQF
TRBV6-5	ASSYGPGQSTYEQY
TRBV7-3	ASSTTGFGTDTQY
TRBV18	ASSPLRYNEQF
TRBV5-4	ATGQGIETQY
TRBV4-1	ASSQEGEQF
TRBV10-1	ASSEFPEYYEQY
TRBV5-5	ASSLGTNRGEGYT
TRBV7-3	ASSLGLVGNEQF
TRBV18	ASSRTYRSNQPQH
TRBV20-1	SATSGGASDLYEQY
TRBV18	ASSPLRDRLQETQY
TRBV21-1	ASSNLRDRGLGNEQY
TRBV10-3	AISEIRPYGYT
TRBV6-4	ASSDGRGTEAF
TRBV11-2	ASSPYPGQENTGELF
TRBV7-3	ASSLMQGAKDTQY
TRBV20-1	SARNRGLSYGYT
TRBV20-1	SATPLTTGGTGNQPQH
TRBV12-3/TRBV12-4	ASSLTAPPLH
TRBV3-1	ASSSSPAGYNEQF
TRBV7-2	ASSLGNRDTDTQY
TRBV3-1	ASSHQGYYGYT
TRBV29-1	SVDPRGSYNEQF
TRBV10-1	ASSESGNTEAF
TRBV6-6	ASRLVVTGELF
TRBV7-8	ASSPTSSWSSYNEQF
TRBV11-2	ASSLGNSGGFDTQH
TRBV10-1	ASSEPGRSEKLF
TRBV20-1	SARTGRRGSEAF
TRBV2	ASSTGGTATFYEQY
TRBV4-1	ASSRGLAVSSYNEQF
TRBV6-5	ASRNGGDQETQY
TRBV29-1	SVGYPGQGSYGYT
TRBV29-1	SGGHLNTEAF
TRBV9	ASSLKGAGSGNTIY
TRBV2	ASSTAGVEADTQY
TRBV7-9	ASQGDTQY
TRBV3-1	ASSPHGVGNEQF
TRBV10-3	ATGPGANEKLF
TRBV20-1	SATWGDYPYNEQF
TRBV4-1	ASSQTLKDEKLF
TRBV5-1	ASSLAPRGTEAF
TRBV7-9	ASSWTGGGYT
TRBV3-1	ASSLPGTYEAF
TRBV7-4	ASSPTAEKLF
TRBV7-6	ASSLAPVMNTEAF
TRBV5-1	ASRTGASSGYT
TRBV20-1	SAGGENSYNEQF